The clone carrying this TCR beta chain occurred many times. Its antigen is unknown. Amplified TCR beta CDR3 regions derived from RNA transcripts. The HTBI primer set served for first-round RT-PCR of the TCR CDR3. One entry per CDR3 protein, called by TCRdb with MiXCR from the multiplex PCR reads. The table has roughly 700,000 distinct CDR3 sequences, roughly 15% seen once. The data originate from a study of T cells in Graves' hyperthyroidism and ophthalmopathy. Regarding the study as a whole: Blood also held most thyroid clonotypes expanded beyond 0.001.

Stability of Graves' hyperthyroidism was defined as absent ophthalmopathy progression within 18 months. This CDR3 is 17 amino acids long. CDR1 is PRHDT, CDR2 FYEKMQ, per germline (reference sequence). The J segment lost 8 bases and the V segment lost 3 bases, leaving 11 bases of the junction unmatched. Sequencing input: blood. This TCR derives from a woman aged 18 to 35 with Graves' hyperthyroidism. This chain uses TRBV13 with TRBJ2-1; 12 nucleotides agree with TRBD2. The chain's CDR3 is CASSFLAGGPAIDEQFF. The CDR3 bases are TGTGCCAGCAGCTTCCTAGCGGGAGGGCCGGCGATAGATGAGCAGTTCTTC.